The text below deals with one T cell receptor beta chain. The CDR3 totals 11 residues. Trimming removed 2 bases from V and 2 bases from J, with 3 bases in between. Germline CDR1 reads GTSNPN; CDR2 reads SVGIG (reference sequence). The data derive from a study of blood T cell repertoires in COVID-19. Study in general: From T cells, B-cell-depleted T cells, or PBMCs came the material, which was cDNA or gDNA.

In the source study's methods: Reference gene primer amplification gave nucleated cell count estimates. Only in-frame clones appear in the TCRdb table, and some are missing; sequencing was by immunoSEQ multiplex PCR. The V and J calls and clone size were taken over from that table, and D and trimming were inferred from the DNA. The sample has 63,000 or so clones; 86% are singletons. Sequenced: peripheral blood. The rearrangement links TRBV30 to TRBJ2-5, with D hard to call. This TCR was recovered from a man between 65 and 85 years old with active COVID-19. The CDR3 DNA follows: TGTGCCTGGAGTCCACAAGAGACCCAGTACTTC. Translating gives CAWSPQETQYF.